One sample yielded the 4 T cell receptor beta chains listed below, sequenced in a study of naive and memory T cell subsets. TCR cDNA received a 3' ligated oligonucleotide that carried a UMI. Ligated cDNA underwent four rounds of PCR with nested alpha and beta constant region primers and SP2. TCRdb passed the 5' RACE reads through MiXCR, listing each CDR3 protein once. The data show approximately 49,000 distinct CDR3 sequences, with about 4.8% seen just once and roughly 0.8% held by the top ten. These receptors all stem from a female donor in good health.

Many counts were recorded for this clonotype. The rearrangement uses TRBV28 and TRBJ1-2; 9 bases align to TRBD1. The germline V gene has CDR1 MDHEN and CDR2 SYDVKM. The length of the CDR3 is 14 residues. V lost 5 bases and J lost 4; bases outside the gene matches: 5. This CDR3 reads CASSGDRAVYGYTF. CDR3 nucleotides: TGTGCCAGCAGTGGGGACAGGGCAGTCTATGGCTACACCTTC.

This clonotype was observed at least ten times. The chain employs TRBV5-6 and TRBJ2-1; 11 bases align to TRBD2. The junction had 2 bases not matched to a gene; V was cut back by 0 bases and J by 6 bases. The CDR3 is 15 residues long. CDR1 is SGHDT, CDR2 YYEEEE, per germline. DNA of the CDR3: TGTGCCAGCAGCTTGGTACTAGCGGGAGTCAATGAGCAGTTCTTC. Translating gives CASSLVLAGVNEQFF.

V and J are TRBV11-2 and TRBJ1-5, with D possibly TRBD1 on 6 matching bases. The CDR3 has 14 residues. CDR1 SGHAT and CDR2 FQNNGV come from the germline V gene. V was shortened by 5 bases and J by 3 bases, with 11 bases between the two germline ends. The CDR3 bases are TGTGCCAGCAGCCCCGGACAGAACAATCAGCCCCAGCATTTT. Encoded protein: CASSPGQNNQPQHF.

In this sample, this clonotype turned up many times. This sequence joins TRBV20-1 and TRBJ2-3; D might be TRBD2 (6 bases). Germline V gene lookup returns CDR1 DFQATT and CDR2 SNEGSKA (reference sequence). The CDR3 covers 15 residues. The V gene lost 4 bases and the J gene lost 3 bases, with 17 bases spanning the gap. CDR3 DNA sequence: TGCAGTGCTACGATAAGGCGGGAAGCAACAGATACGCAGTATTTT. The encoded protein is CSATIRREATDTQYF.